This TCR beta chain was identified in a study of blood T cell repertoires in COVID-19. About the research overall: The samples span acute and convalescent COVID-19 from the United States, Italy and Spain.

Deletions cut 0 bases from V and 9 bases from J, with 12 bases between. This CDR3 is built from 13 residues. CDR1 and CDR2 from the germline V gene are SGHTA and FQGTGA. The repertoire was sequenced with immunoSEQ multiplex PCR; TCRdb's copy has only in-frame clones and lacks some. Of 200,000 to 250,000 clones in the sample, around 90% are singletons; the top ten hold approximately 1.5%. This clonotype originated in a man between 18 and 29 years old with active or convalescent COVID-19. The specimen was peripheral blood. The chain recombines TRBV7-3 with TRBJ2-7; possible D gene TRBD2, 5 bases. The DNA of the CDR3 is TGTGCCAGCAGCTTAACTGAGTCCAGCGGGCAGTACTTC. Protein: CASSLTESSGQYF.